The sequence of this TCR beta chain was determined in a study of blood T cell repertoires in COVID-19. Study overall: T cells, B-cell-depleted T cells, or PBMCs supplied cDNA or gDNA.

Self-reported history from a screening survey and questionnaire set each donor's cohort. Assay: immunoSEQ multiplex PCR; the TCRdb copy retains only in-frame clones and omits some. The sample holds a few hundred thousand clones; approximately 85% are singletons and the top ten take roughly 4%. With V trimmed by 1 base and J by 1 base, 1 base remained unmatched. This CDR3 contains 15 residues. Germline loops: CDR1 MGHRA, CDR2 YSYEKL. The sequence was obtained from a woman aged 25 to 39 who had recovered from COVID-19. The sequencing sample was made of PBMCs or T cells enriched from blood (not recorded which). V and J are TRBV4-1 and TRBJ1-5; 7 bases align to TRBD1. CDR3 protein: CASSQGQGSNQPQHF. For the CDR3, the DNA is TGCGCCAGCAGCCAAGGACAGGGAAGCAATCAGCCCCAGCATTTT.